A selection of T cell receptor beta chains follows, all from one sample in a study of monozygotic twins with inflammatory bowel disease. TCRdb reprocessed the 5' RACE reads, with one entry per CDR3 protein and no DNA. This sample lists about 440,000 distinct CDR3 sequences; its ten largest clones have 2% to 2.5%. Sequences were obtained from blood. These TCRs come from a human donor with ulcerative colitis or Crohn's disease, or a healthy co-twin of an affected twin (not recorded which). Each CDR3 is given with its conserved first and last residue.

length	V	J	CDR3
12	TRBV3-1	TRBJ2-7	CASSHRAGEQYF
13	TRBV6-6	TRBJ2-7	CASSYSGFYEQYF
14	TRBV7-9	TRBJ1-5	CASSLGGQHQPQHF
13	TRBV7-2	TRBJ2-5	CASSLFRGETQYF
16	TRBV20-1	TRBJ1-5	CSARDVVSPSNQPQHF
15	TRBV13	TRBJ2-4	CASSFLAGAKNIQYF
16	TRBV11-2	TRBJ2-3	CASSNIGTGLFDTQYF
16	TRBV29-1	TRBJ2-2	CSGLAGGSSITGELFF
13	TRBV5-6	TRBJ1-1	CASSLGQYVEAFF
14	TRBV12-3/TRBV12-4	TRBJ2-2	CASTPRAYTGELFF
14	TRBV18	TRBJ1-3	CASSTRGSGNTIYF
14	TRBV4-2	TRBJ2-7	CASSQVSNRGEQYF
17	TRBV13	TRBJ1-6	CASSRRTGGLFDSPLHF
14	TRBV19	TRBJ1-4	CASSRRRANEKLFF
15	TRBV27	TRBJ2-3	CASSLGTAYTDTQYF
14	TRBV7-9	TRBJ1-3	CAGGGTVSGNTIYF
18	TRBV9	TRBJ2-1	CASSVGQGRPSSYNEQFF
15	TRBV7-2	TRBJ2-7	CASRRGGTRSDEQYF
14	TRBV5-1	TRBJ1-1	CASSFRGKNTEAFF
14	TRBV9	TRBJ2-7	CASSVLPASYEQYF
13	TRBV5-1	TRBJ2-1	CASRRGSYNEQFF
14	TRBV12-3/TRBV12-4	TRBJ2-2	CASTLGQIVGELFF
14	TRBV29-1	TRBJ1-2	CSVEEGGTVYGYTF
11	TRBV18	TRBJ2-5	CASSPDETQYF
13	TRBV12-3/TRBV12-4	TRBJ2-2	CASSRTNTGELFF
14	TRBV28	TRBJ2-7	CASSSHLSSYEQYF
13	TRBV5-6	TRBJ2-1	CASSLIRGDEQFF
14	TRBV28	TRBJ1-5	CASSETTGNQPQHF
16	TRBV5-1	TRBJ1-1	CASSFQVGSKRAEAFF
14	TRBV6-1	TRBJ2-7	CASRDPTGVREQYF
15	TRBV20-1	TRBJ2-3	CSVQAGGVVTDTQYF
15	TRBV19	TRBJ2-1	CASRELAGLYNEQFF
13	TRBV4-2	TRBJ2-1	CASSTYPSNEQFF
16	TRBV23-1	TRBJ2-7	CASNLTGDRGYYEQYF
14	TRBV6-1	TRBJ1-5	CASSRTGENQPQHF
17	TRBV7-9	TRBJ2-6	CASSPGQYISGANVLTF
13	TRBV10-3	TRBJ2-5	CAISESGEGTQYF
13	TRBV3-1	TRBJ2-1	CASSQESRFEQFF
13	TRBV7-6	TRBJ2-7	CASSLVAGYEQYF
14	TRBV28	TRBJ2-7	CASHSGGISYEQYF
16	TRBV6-5	TRBJ2-7	CASRYSGTGDLGEQYF
17	TRBV3-1	TRBJ2-1	CASSQGPATGSYNEQFF
16	TRBV27	TRBJ1-1	CASSAGTGGGSTEAFF
15	TRBV28	TRBJ2-7	CASTTPDRGPHEQYF
14	TRBV10-3	TRBJ1-2	CAISLTGDLDGYTF
14	TRBV20-1	TRBJ1-5	CSAPPQGRNQPQHF